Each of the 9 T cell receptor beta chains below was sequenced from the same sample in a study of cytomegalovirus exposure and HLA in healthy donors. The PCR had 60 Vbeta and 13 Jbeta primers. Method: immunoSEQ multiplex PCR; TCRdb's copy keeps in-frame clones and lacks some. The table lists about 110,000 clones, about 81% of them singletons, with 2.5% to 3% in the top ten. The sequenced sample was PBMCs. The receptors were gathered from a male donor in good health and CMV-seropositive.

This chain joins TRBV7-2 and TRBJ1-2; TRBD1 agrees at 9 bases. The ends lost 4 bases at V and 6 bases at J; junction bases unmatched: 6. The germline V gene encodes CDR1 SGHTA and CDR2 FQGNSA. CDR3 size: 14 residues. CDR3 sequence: CASSSGTGRHGYTF. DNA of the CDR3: TGTGCCAGCAGCTCCGGGACAGGGAGGCATGGCTACACCTTC.

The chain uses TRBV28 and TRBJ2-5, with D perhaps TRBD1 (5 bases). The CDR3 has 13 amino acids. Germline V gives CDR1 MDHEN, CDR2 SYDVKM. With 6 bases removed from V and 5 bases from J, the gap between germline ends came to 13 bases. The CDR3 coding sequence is TGTGCCAGCAGGCAGGGTGGTCGGGAGACCCAGTACTTC. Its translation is CASRQGGRETQYF. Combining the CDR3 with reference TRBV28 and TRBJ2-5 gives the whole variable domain DVKVTQSSRYLVKRTGEKVFLECVQDMDHENMFWYRQDPGLGLRLIYFSYDVKMKEKGDIPEGYSVSREKKERFSLILESASTNQTSMYLCASRQGGRETQYFGPGTRLLVL.

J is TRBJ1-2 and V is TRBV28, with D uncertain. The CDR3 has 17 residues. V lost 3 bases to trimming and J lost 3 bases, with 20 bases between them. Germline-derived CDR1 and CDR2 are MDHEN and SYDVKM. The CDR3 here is CASSLPGSRSNHYGYTF. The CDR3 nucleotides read TGTGCCAGCAGTTTGCCCGGGAGCCGATCTAACCACTATGGCTACACCTTC.

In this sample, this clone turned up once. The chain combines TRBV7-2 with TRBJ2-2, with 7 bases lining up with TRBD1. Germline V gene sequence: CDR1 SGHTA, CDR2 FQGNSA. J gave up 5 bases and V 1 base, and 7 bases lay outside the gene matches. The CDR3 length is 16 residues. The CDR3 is CASSLVSGQLTGELFF. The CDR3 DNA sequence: TGTGCCAGCAGCTTAGTGTCGGGACAGCTTACCGGGGAGCTGTTTTTT. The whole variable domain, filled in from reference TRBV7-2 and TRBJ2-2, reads GAGVSQSPSNKVTEKGKDVELRCDPISGHTALYWYRQSLGQGLEFLIYFQGNSAPDKSGLPSDRFSAERTGGSVSTLTIQRTQQEDSAVYLCASSLVSGQLTGELFFGEGSRLTVL.

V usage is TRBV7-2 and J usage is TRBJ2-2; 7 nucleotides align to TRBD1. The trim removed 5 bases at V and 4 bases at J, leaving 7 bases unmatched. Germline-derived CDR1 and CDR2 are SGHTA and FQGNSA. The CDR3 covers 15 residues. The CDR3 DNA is TGTGCCAGCAGCCCCTTCCCAGGGGGCACCGGGGAGCTGTTTTTT. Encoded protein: CASSPFPGGTGELFF.

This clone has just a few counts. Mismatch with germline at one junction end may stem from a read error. DNA of the CDR3: TGTGCCAGCAGTGAAATAGACAGGGTCTCCGGCGGCTACCCCTTC. This translates into CASSEIDRVSGGYPF. The V and J genes are TRBV25-1 and TRBJ1-2; TRBD1 matches 7 bases. The CDR3 runs to 15 residues. Germline values: CDR1 MGHDK, CDR2 SYGVNS.

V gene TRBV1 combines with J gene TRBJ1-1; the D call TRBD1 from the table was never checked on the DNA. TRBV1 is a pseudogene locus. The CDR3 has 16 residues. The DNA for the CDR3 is TGCACCAGCAGCCAAACGAGACAGGGCAGCCAACCTGAAGCTTTCTTT. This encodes CTSSQTRQGSQPEAFF.

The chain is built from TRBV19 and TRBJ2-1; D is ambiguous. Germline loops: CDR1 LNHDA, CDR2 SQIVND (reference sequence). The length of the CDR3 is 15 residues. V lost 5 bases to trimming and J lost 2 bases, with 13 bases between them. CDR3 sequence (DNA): TGTGCCAGTAGTTCAGCAGGAACAACCTACAATGAGCAGTTCTTC. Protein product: CASSSAGTTYNEQFF.

In DNA form, the CDR3 reads TGTGCCAGCAGTTTTCCAACAGCCGTTCACACTGAAGCTTTCTTT. This codes for CASSFPTAVHTEAFF. V gene TRBV28 combines with J gene TRBJ1-1; D gene uncertain. V lost 3 bases to trimming and J lost 3 bases, with 14 bases between them. Germline V gives CDR1 MDHEN, CDR2 SYDVKM. This CDR3 contains 15 residues. Complete variable domain (other parts from reference TRBV28 and TRBJ1-1): DVKVTQSSRYLVKRTGEKVFLECVQDMDHENMFWYRQDPGLGLRLIYFSYDVKMKEKGDIPEGYSVSREKKERFSLILESASTNQTSMYLCASSFPTAVHTEAFFGQGTRLTVV.